The 12 T cell receptor beta chains below were found in one sample sequenced in a study of T cell changes during pregnancy in multiple sclerosis. Produced via immunoSEQ multiplex PCR; TCRdb's table is partial and in-frame only. The sample includes roughly 30,000 clones, 85% to 95% of them seen just once. The source was CD4+ T cells from peripheral blood mononuclear cells, collected in the second trimester of pregnancy. The origin of the receptors is a female donor with multiple sclerosis, enrolled in a pregnancy study.

This chain connects TRBV28 to TRBJ1-1; D call uncertain. Trimming stripped 6 bases from V and 7 bases from J, with 12 bases between. The CDR3 is made up of 12 amino acids. Germline CDR1 is MDHEN and CDR2 is SYDVKM. In nucleotides, the CDR3 is TGTGCCAGCAGCCCTCTTGGCCTTGAAGCTTTCTTT. This codes for CASSPLGLEAFF.

This rearrangement joins TRBV7-2 to TRBJ1-4; D perhaps matches TRBD1 (6 bases). Trimming took off 1 base at V and 3 bases at J, with 12 bases between the two ends. The CDR3 runs 16 residues. Germline V lookup: CDR1 SGHTA, CDR2 FQGNSA. The CDR3 DNA is TGTGCCAGCAGCTTAGTTAGTGGACAGTCTAATGAAAAACTGTTTTTT. It translates to CASSLVSGQSNEKLFF.

The chain carries TRBV2 and TRBJ2-7, with D possibly TRBD2 on 6 matching bases. In germline, CDR1 is SNHLY, CDR2 FYNNEI. This CDR3 comprises 13 residues. V lost 3 bases and J lost 3, with 9 bases in between. The CDR3 nucleotides are TGTGCCAGCAGTGAGATTAGCGGCTACGAGCAGTACTTC. This translates into CASSEISGYEQYF.

The CDR3 bases are TGTGCCAGTAGTGCGAGGGGGCGGAGGGAGCAGTACTTC. Encoded protein: CASSARGRREQYF. The V and J genes are TRBV19 and TRBJ2-7; 7 bases line up with TRBD1. Germline V gene sequence: CDR1 LNHDA, CDR2 SQIVND (reference sequence). After removal of 5 bases from V and 7 bases from J, the junction contained 8 bases not matched to a gene. The CDR3 loop spans 13 amino acids.

The chain couples TRBV30 to TRBJ1-3; the D is unclear. V was cut by 1 base and J by 4 bases, with 11 bases left in between. Germline CDR1 is GTSNPN and CDR2 is SVGIG (reference sequence). The CDR3 contains 14 residues. CDR3 loop: CAWSARATGNTIYF. Here the CDR3 DNA reads TGTGCCTGGAGTGCGCGGGCAACGGGAAACACCATATATTTT.

V is TRBV2 and J is TRBJ2-3, with TRBD2 matching 10 bases. V was pared by 5 bases and J by 4 bases, with 12 bases of the junction left unmatched. This CDR3 comprises 17 residues. CDR1 SNHLY and CDR2 FYNNEI come from the germline V gene. CDR3 sequence (DNA): TGTGCCAGCAGTAGGGGTTATCGGCTAGCGGGAGCAGATACGCAGTATTTT. This gives the protein CASSRGYRLAGADTQYF. The full variable domain, in which reference TRBV2 and TRBJ2-3 provide the parts outside the CDR3, is EPEVTQTPSHQVTQMGQEVILRCVPISNHLYFYWYRQILGQKVEFLVSFYNNEISEKSEIFDDQFSVERPDGSNFTLKIRSTKLEDSAMYFCASSRGYRLAGADTQYFGPGTRLTVL.

The gene calls are TRBV9 and TRBJ1-2; TRBD1 aligns across 12 bases. The CDR3 sequence is 15 residues long. Trimming cost V 3 bases and J 8 bases; bases outside gene matches: 8. From germline, CDR1 is SGDLS and CDR2 YYNGEE. Here the CDR3 reads CASSGGSGTGGGYTF. In DNA form, the CDR3 reads TGTGCCAGCAGCGGAGGCTCCGGGACAGGGGGCGGCTACACCTTC.

The chain combines TRBV19 with TRBJ2-2, with 8 bases lining up with TRBD2. With V trimmed by 6 bases and J by 3 bases, 9 bases remained unmatched. Germline V gene lookup returns CDR1 LNHDA and CDR2 SQIVND (reference sequence). The CDR3 length is 16 residues. Here the CDR3 DNA reads TGTGCCAGTAGCTACGACGGACTAGCAGACACCGGGGAGCTGTTTTTT. This sequence encodes CASSYDGLADTGELFF.

This sequence joins TRBV7-2 and TRBJ2-1; D is perhaps TRBD1 (5 bases). This CDR3 is 17 amino acids long. Germline V CDR1 and CDR2: SGHTA, FQGNSA. V gave up 3 bases and J gave up 7 bases, with 22 bases separating them. The CDR3 coding sequence is TGTGCCAGCAGCTTCAACCAACTCACAGAACACAGGAATGAGCAGTTCTTC. Its protein product is CASSFNQLTEHRNEQFF. The full variable domain, with the rest looked up from reference TRBV7-2 and TRBJ2-1, is GAGVSQSPSNKVTEKGKDVELRCDPISGHTALYWYRQSLGQGLEFLIYFQGNSAPDKSGLPSDRFSAERTGGSVSTLTIQRTQQEDSAVYLCASSFNQLTEHRNEQFFGPGTRLTVL.

This clone was seen only once. The chain has TRBV5-1 and TRBJ2-7; TRBD2 aligns across 8 bases. The CDR3 extends over 18 amino acids. V shed 0 bases, J shed 6 bases, and the junction held 17 bases outside the gene matches. Germline V CDR1 and CDR2: SGHRS, YFSETQ. Here the CDR3 reads CASSLGGWFQREKGEQYF. In DNA, the CDR3 is TGCGCCAGCAGCTTGGGCGGGTGGTTCCAGCGGGAGAAAGGCGAGCAGTACTTC.

The CDR3 coding sequence is TGTGCCATCAGTGAGGGGGGGGCGGAGAACACTGAAGCTTTCTTT. This encodes CAISEGGAENTEAFF. This chain joins TRBV10-3 and TRBJ1-1; weak D call: TRBD1 (6 bases). Trimming shortened V by 2 bases and J by 1 base, and 11 bases separated the two germline ends. Germline-derived CDR1 and CDR2 are ENHRY and SYGVKD. The CDR3 consists of 15 residues.

This chain connects TRBV11-2 to TRBJ1-4, with 11 positions matching TRBD1. CDR1 is SGHAT, CDR2 FQNNGV, per germline. CDR3 size: 15 residues. The junction had 7 bases not matched to a gene; V was cut back by 5 bases and J by 8 bases. The CDR3 DNA reads as TGTGCCAGCAGCCTGGACAGGGGGCTAAGGGAAAAACTGTTTTTT. The encoded protein is CASSLDRGLREKLFF.